The clone carrying this T cell receptor beta chain appeared a few times. The sample comes from a study of blood T cell repertoires in COVID-19. In the study overall: COVID-19 samples collected from the United States, Italy and Spain covered acute and convalescent phases. The cDNA or gDNA used as material had been derived from T cells, B-cell-depleted T cells, or PBMCs.

Original methodology: From reference gene primer amplification, estimates of nucleated cell counts were derived. The protocol was immunoSEQ multiplex PCR, while the TCRdb copy is restricted to in-frame clones and leaves out a portion. V, J and clone size are taken as reported in that table, and D and trimming were inferred from the DNA itself. This table holds 200,000 or so clones, roughly 80% found once. CDR3 length: 13 residues. The V end was cut by 5 bases, the J end by 2 bases, with 9 bases between. Germline V gene data show CDR1 as SSHAT and CDR2 as FNYEAQ (reference sequence). The genes are TRBV7-7 and TRBJ1-1; D not resolved. The receptor was isolated from a human donor in a cohort sampled during active COVID-19. Material: peripheral blood. The CDR3 sequence: CASSQYTNTEAFF. The DNA of the CDR3 is TGTGCCAGCAGCCAATATACTAACACTGAAGCTTTCTTT.